These 31 T cell receptor beta chains share one sample of origin, sequenced in a study of shared clonotypes between healthy human individuals. Sequencing used immunoSEQ multiplex PCR; TCRdb keeps in-frame clones, though not all of them. The sample yields millions of clones, roughly 95% seen once. The sample was naive CD4+ T cells sorted from blood. The subset was: CD45RA+ positively selected. The receptors come from a man aged 18 to 29 in good health.

The chain is built from TRBV7-9 and TRBJ1-6, with a weak D call TRBD1 (5 bases). V was cut by 0 bases and J by 5 bases, with 8 bases left in between. Germline CDR1 reads SEHNR; CDR2 reads FQNEAQ (reference sequence). There are 15 residues in the CDR3. CDR3 in DNA: TGTGCCAGCAGCTTAGCGGTGACAGATAATTCACCCCTCCACTTT. Amino acid sequence: CASSLAVTDNSPLHF. Filled out from reference TRBV7-9 and TRBJ1-6, the complete variable domain reads DTGVSQNPRHKITKRGQNVTFRCDPISEHNRLYWYRQTLGQGPEFLTYFQNEAQLEKSRLLSDRFSAERPKGSFSTLEIQRTEQGDSAMYLCASSLAVTDNSPLHFGNGTRLTVT.

This clone came up once. The chain combines TRBV30 with TRBJ2-1; no clear D gene. The V end was cut by 2 bases, the J end by 0 bases, with 17 bases between. This CDR3 contains 17 residues. The V gene's germline CDR1 is GTSNPN and CDR2 SVGIG (reference sequence). The CDR3 DNA is TGTGCCTGGAGTTCCACCCGGACCCATATCTCCTACAATGAGCAGTTCTTC. It translates to CAWSSTRTHISYNEQFF.

V gene TRBV11-2 combines with J gene TRBJ2-2; 10 bases match TRBD2. Germline V gives CDR1 SGHAT, CDR2 FQNNGV. V was pared by 0 bases and J by 7 bases, with 11 bases of the junction left unmatched. This CDR3 comprises 18 residues. In nucleotides, the CDR3 is TGTGCCAGCAGCTTAGATCTGAGCGTCGGGACTAGCGTCGGGGAGCTGTTTTTT. Its protein product is CASSLDLSVGTSVGELFF.

The chain joins TRBV15 to TRBJ2-7, with D perhaps being TRBD1 or TRBD2 (5 bases each). Trimming cost V 1 base and J 4 bases, with 11 bases left between them. This CDR3 spans 14 amino acids. CDR1 and CDR2 from the germline V gene are LNHNV and YYDKDF (reference sequence). The CDR3 spells CATSRGDHLYEQYF. CDR3 coding DNA: TGTGCCACCAGCAGAGGGGACCACCTTTACGAGCAGTACTTC.

CDR3: CASSLVGGTSGNTIYF. Written as DNA, the CDR3 is TGTGCCAGCAGCTTAGTTGGGGGAACCTCTGGAAACACCATATATTTT. The chain has TRBV7-2 and TRBJ1-3, with a weak D call TRBD1 (5 bases). V shed 1 base and J shed 0 bases, with 10 bases lying between them. The CDR3 is made up of 16 amino acids. Germline loops: CDR1 SGHTA, CDR2 FQGNSA.

This CDR3 is CASSQLWNTEAFF. As DNA, the CDR3 is TGTGCCAGCAGCCAGCTTTGGAACACTGAAGCTTTCTTT. The chain employs TRBV11-1 and TRBJ1-1; D is uncertain. V dropped 5 bases and J dropped 1 base, with 8 bases sitting between them. CDR1 SGHAT and CDR2 FQDESV come from the germline V gene (reference sequence). This CDR3 region has 13 residues.

CDR3 sequence: CASSLTAGGPTDTQYF. CDR3 sequence (DNA): TGTGCCAGCAGCTTGACGGCGGGGGGACCCACAGATACGCAGTATTTT. V and J are TRBV5-4 and TRBJ2-3; TRBD2 matches 8 bases. The CDR3 loop spans 16 amino acids. Germline assignment: CDR1 SGHNT and CDR2 YYREEE (reference sequence). Trimming cost V 1 base and J 2 bases; bases outside gene matches: 6.

This clone has only one observation. The chain recombines TRBV28 with TRBJ1-2; 10 bases are shared with TRBD1. The CDR3 extends over 16 amino acids. The germline gives CDR1 MDHEN, CDR2 SYDVKM. Trimming removed 5 bases from V and 3 bases from J; junction bases left unmatched: 9. CDR3: CASSPAGTGEHYGYTF. In DNA, the CDR3 is TGTGCCAGCAGTCCCGCCGGGACAGGGGAGCACTATGGCTACACCTTC.

This chain joins TRBV5-1 and TRBJ2-2, with 7 bases identical to TRBD2. The V segment lost 0 bases and the J segment 0 bases; nucleotides outside the gene matches: 8. In germline, CDR1 is SGHRS, CDR2 YFSETQ. This CDR3 comprises 18 residues. DNA for the CDR3: TGCGCCAGCAGCTTGGGGCTAGCGGCTAACGCGAACACCGGGGAGCTGTTTTTT. This encodes CASSLGLAANANTGELFF. Together with reference TRBV5-1 and TRBJ2-2, the CDR3 gives the full variable domain: KAGVTQTPRYLIKTRGQQVTLSCSPISGHRSVSWYQQTPGQGLQFLFEYFSETQRNKGNFPGRFSGRQFSNSRSEMNVSTLELGDSALYLCASSLGLAANANTGELFFGEGSRLTVL.

The CDR3 here is CASSPRGQASSGNTIYF. In DNA form, the CDR3 reads TGTGCCAGCAGCCCTAGGGGGCAGGCCTCCTCTGGAAACACCATATATTTT. This chain uses TRBV5-4 with TRBJ1-3, with 7 bases lining up with TRBD1. CDR1 is SGHNT, CDR2 YYREEE, per germline (reference sequence). This CDR3 has 17 amino acids. With 4 bases clipped from V and 0 bases from J, the junction kept 10 bases outside the gene matches.

This clone showed up just once. The sample carries other DNA sequences with the same CDR3. The genes are TRBV11-2 and TRBJ2-1; D is ambiguous. V gave up 5 bases and J gave up 7 bases, with 12 bases separating them. CDR3 size: 13 residues. Germline V gives CDR1 SGHAT, CDR2 FQNNGV. CDR3 sequence: CASSPGLRNEQFF. CDR3 DNA sequence: TGTGCCAGCAGCCCCGGGCTCAGGAATGAGCAGTTCTTC.

This rearrangement joins TRBV4-1 to TRBJ2-3; D may be TRBD2 (6 bases). The V and J ends lost 1 base and 2 bases respectively, with 25 bases between them. The CDR3 is made up of 20 amino acids. Germline V lookup: CDR1 MGHRA, CDR2 YSYEKL. In nucleotides, the CDR3 is TGCGCCAGCAGCCAAGCCCTCCAAAGCTGGGAGGTTGGCCCCACAGATACGCAGTATTTT. Its protein is CASSQALQSWEVGPTDTQYF.

This rearrangement joins TRBV5-6 to TRBJ1-5; D not resolved. CDR1 is SGHDT, CDR2 YYEEEE, per germline. V lost 0 bases and J 4 bases, leaving 11 bases between the germline ends. CDR3 length: 15 amino acids. The CDR3 nucleotides are TGTGCCAGCAGCTTGGCCGGATTAGTTAATCAGCCCCAGCATTTT. Translating gives CASSLAGLVNQPQHF. Full variable domain (remainder filled in from reference TRBV5-6 and TRBJ1-5): DAGVTQSPTHLIKTRGQQVTLRCSPKSGHDTVSWYQQALGQGPQFIFQYYEEEERQRGNFPDRFSGHQFPNYSSELNVNALLLGDSALYLCASSLAGLVNQPQHFGDGTRLSIL.

This clone has only a few counts. This chain joins TRBV4-3 and TRBJ2-1; D perhaps matches TRBD1 (6 bases). The germline gives CDR1 LGHNA, CDR2 YSLEER. This CDR3 spans 16 amino acids. V lost 0 bases and J 4 bases, leaving 13 bases between the germline ends. CDR3 DNA: TGCGCCAGCAGCCAAGATCTTACAGGGAAATACAATGAGCAGTTCTTC. Its protein product is CASSQDLTGKYNEQFF.

As to this clone: Different DNA sequences within this sample yield the same CDR3. The rearrangement links TRBV29-1 to TRBJ2-7; 9 nucleotides align to TRBD1. The CDR3 is 14 amino acids. V lost 4 bases to trimming and J lost 0 bases; unmatched junction nucleotides: 4. Germline V gene lookup returns CDR1 SQVTM and CDR2 ANQGSEA. CDR3 in amino acids: CSVGPGQGSYEQYF. CDR3 DNA sequence: TGCAGCGTTGGGCCGGGACAGGGCTCCTACGAGCAGTACTTC.

The chain is built from TRBV5-1 and TRBJ2-4; 9 bases are shared with TRBD1. The CDR3 extends over 15 amino acids. V lost 4 bases and J lost 6; bases outside the gene matches: 8. Germline CDR1 reads SGHRS; CDR2 reads YFSETQ. CDR3 nucleotide sequence: TGCGCCAGCAGCGAGGGGGCGGGACAGGGAAACATTCAGTACTTC. Translating gives CASSEGAGQGNIQYF.

This clone was seen only once. This chain links TRBV30 with TRBJ1-2; D call uncertain. CDR3 length equals 13 residues. V was trimmed by 2 bases and J by 6 bases, leaving 13 bases between them. Looked up from germline, CDR1 is GTSNPN and CDR2 is SVGIG (reference sequence). The CDR3 DNA sequence: TGTGCCTGGAGTCTCTTGACATGGGATGGCTACACCTTC. Translated: CAWSLLTWDGYTF.

The chain couples TRBV13 to TRBJ2-7; 7 bases line up with TRBD2. Germline V lookup: CDR1 PRHDT, CDR2 FYEKMQ (reference sequence). The J segment lost 2 bases and the V segment lost 4 bases, leaving 8 bases of the junction unmatched. The CDR3 length is 15 residues. CDR3 sequence: CASSSSRLAAYEQYF. CDR3 DNA sequence: TGTGCCAGCAGCTCCAGTCGCCTAGCGGCCTACGAGCAGTACTTC.

The chain has TRBV29-1 and TRBJ2-1, with D possibly matching TRBD1 (6 bases). Germline assignment: CDR1 SQVTM and CDR2 ANQGSEA. The CDR3 is made up of 14 amino acids. V was shortened by 4 bases and J by 9 bases, with 19 bases between the two germline ends. Here the CDR3 reads CSVGQGYSYAEQFF. In DNA form, the CDR3 reads TGCAGCGTTGGCCAGGGGTATTCATATGCTGAGCAGTTCTTC.

The V gene is TRBV15, the J gene TRBJ2-7; no firm D call. The CDR3 has 13 amino acids. Germline V gene data show CDR1 as LNHNV and CDR2 as YYDKDF (reference sequence). Trimming cost V 6 bases and J 3 bases, with 12 bases left between them. In nucleotides, the CDR3 is TGTGCCACCAGTAACAGCCCGAGCTACGAGCAGTACTTC. Translated: CATSNSPSYEQYF.

The chain joins TRBV2 to TRBJ1-2, with 9 bases identical to TRBD1. This CDR3 spans 13 amino acids. V shed 5 bases and J 4 bases; nucleotides not matched to a gene: 2. Germline values: CDR1 SNHLY, CDR2 FYNNEI. The CDR3 is CASSTGQGYGYTF. CDR3 nucleotides: TGTGCCAGCAGTACGGGACAGGGCTATGGCTACACCTTC.

The chain joins TRBV5-4 to TRBJ1-1, with 12 nucleotides matching TRBD1. CDR1 is SGHNT and CDR2 is YYREEE in the germline V gene (reference sequence). The CDR3 is made up of 18 amino acids. J was trimmed by 5 bases and V by 4 bases; bases with no gene match: 15. CDR3 region: CASSRGGQGARRGTEAFF. DNA of the CDR3: TGTGCCAGCAGCCGTGGGGGACAGGGGGCCCGAAGAGGGACTGAAGCTTTCTTT.

The chain joins TRBV5-6 to TRBJ2-5; D possibly uses TRBD1 or TRBD2 (6 bases each). The germline V and J ends were trimmed by 1 base and 4 bases, with 11 bases remaining between them. Germline V CDR1 and CDR2: SGHDT, YYEEEE. The CDR3 loop spans 14 amino acids. The DNA for the CDR3 is TGTGCCAGCAGCTTGACGAGGGGGGTAGAGACCCAGTACTTC. This gives the protein CASSLTRGVETQYF. The full variable domain, completed using reference TRBV5-6 and TRBJ2-5, is DAGVTQSPTHLIKTRGQQVTLRCSPKSGHDTVSWYQQALGQGPQFIFQYYEEEERQRGNFPDRFSGHQFPNYSSELNVNALLLGDSALYLCASSLTRGVETQYFGPGTRLLVL.

This rearrangement joins TRBV5-4 to TRBJ1-2, with D uncertain. V lost 5 bases and J lost 7, with 12 bases in between. Germline values: CDR1 SGHNT, CDR2 YYREEE (reference sequence). There are 12 residues in the CDR3. The CDR3 DNA follows: TGTGCCAGCAGGTTTAACTCGGGTGGCTACACCTTC. Its protein is CASRFNSGGYTF.

This chain uses TRBV6-1 with TRBJ2-7; TRBD1 agrees at 10 bases. The CDR3 loop spans 15 amino acids. V shed 5 bases, J shed 1 base, and the junction held 5 bases outside the gene matches. The germline V gene encodes CDR1 MNHNS and CDR2 SASEGT. For the CDR3, the DNA is TGTGCCAGCAGTAAGGGACAGGGGTTATCCTACGAGCAGTACTTC. Its protein is CASSKGQGLSYEQYF.

V is TRBV11-3 and J is TRBJ2-7; 8 bases align to TRBD2. The CDR3 loop spans 13 amino acids. V was clipped by 8 bases and J by 3 bases; unmatched bases: 6. CDR1 SGHNT and CDR2 YENEEA come from the germline V gene. In DNA form, the CDR3 reads TGTGCCAGCTGCGGGAGGACTTACTACGAGCAGTACTTC. It yields the protein CASCGRTYYEQYF. The whole variable domain, filled in from reference TRBV11-3 and TRBJ2-7, reads EAGVVQSPRYKIIEKKQPVAFWCNPISGHNTLYWYLQNLGQGPELLIRYENEEAVDDSQLPKDRFSAERLKGVDSTLKIQPAELGDSAVYLCASCGRTYYEQYFGPGTRLTVT.

The chain recombines TRBV7-3 with TRBJ2-3; 9 nucleotides agree with TRBD2. With V trimmed by 3 bases and J by 2 bases, 3 bases remained unmatched. The CDR3 contains 15 residues. CDR1 is SGHTA and CDR2 is FQGTGA in the germline V gene. CDR3 DNA sequence: TGTGCCAGCAGCTTTAGCGGGGGTTACACAGATACGCAGTATTTT. This gives the protein CASSFSGGYTDTQYF.

The chain couples TRBV10-3 to TRBJ1-2; the D gene is possibly TRBD1 (6 bases). The CDR3 has 13 residues. CDR1 ENHRY and CDR2 SYGVKD come from the germline V gene. The V gene lost 4 bases and the J gene lost 2 bases, with 8 bases spanning the gap. CDR3 in DNA: TGTGCCATCAGTGCCCAGGGGAACTATGGCTACACCTTC. It encodes CAISAQGNYGYTF.

CDR3 residues: CASSLAGTNSYNEQFF. In DNA form, the CDR3 reads TGTGCCAGCAGCTTAGCCGGGACTAACTCCTACAATGAGCAGTTCTTC. The chain carries TRBV7-2 and TRBJ2-1; 7 bases agree with TRBD2. V dropped 0 bases and J dropped 0; count of bases not matched to a gene: 2. Germline CDR1 and CDR2: SGHTA and FQGNSA. This CDR3 is built from 16 residues.

Concerning this clone itself: At the DNA level, this CDR3 is encoded by other sequences in the same sample as well. This chain uses TRBV5-1 with TRBJ1-5, with D possibly TRBD1 on 5 matching bases. The V end lost 0 bases, the J end lost 1 base, and 8 bases lay between the germline ends. There are 15 residues in the CDR3. Per the germline V gene, CDR1 is SGHRS and CDR2 is YFSETQ. The CDR3 sequence is CASSLETGSNQPQHF. CDR3 nucleotide sequence: TGCGCCAGCAGCTTGGAAACAGGCAGCAATCAGCCCCAGCATTTT. Full variable domain (rest looked up from reference TRBV5-1 and TRBJ1-5): KAGVTQTPRYLIKTRGQQVTLSCSPISGHRSVSWYQQTPGQGLQFLFEYFSETQRNKGNFPGRFSGRQFSNSRSEMNVSTLELGDSALYLCASSLETGSNQPQHFGDGTRLSIL.

The rearrangement uses TRBV7-2 and TRBJ2-5, with 11 nucleotides matching TRBD2. The germline CDR1 and CDR2 sequences are SGHTA and FQGNSA. Trimming at V came to 1 base and at J to 5 bases, leaving 3 bases not matched to a gene. The CDR3 totals 15 residues. The CDR3 region has the DNA TGTGCCAGCAGCTTAGTAGCGGGAGGGTGGGAGACCCAGTACTTC. It is translated as CASSLVAGGWETQYF.